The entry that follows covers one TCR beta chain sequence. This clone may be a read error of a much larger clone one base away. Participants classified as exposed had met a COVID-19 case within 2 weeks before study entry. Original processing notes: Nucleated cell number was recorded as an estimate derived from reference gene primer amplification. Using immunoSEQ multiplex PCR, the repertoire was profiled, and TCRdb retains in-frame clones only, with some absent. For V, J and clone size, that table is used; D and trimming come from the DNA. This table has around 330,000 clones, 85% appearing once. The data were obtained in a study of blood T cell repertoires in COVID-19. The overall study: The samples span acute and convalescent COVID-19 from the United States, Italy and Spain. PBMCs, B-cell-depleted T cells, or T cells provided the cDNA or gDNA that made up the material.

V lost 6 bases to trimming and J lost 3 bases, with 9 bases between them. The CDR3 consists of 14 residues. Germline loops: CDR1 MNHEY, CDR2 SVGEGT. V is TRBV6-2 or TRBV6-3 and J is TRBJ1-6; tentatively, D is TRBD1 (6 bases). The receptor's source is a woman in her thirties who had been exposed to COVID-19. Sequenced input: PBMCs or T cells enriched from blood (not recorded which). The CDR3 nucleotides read TGTGCCAGCAGCTTGGACAGCTATAATTCACCCCTCCACTTT. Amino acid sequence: CASSLDSYNSPLHF.